This T cell receptor beta chain was sequenced during a study of T-cell memory formation after mild COVID-19. Study-level results: In pre-infection memory, a portion of responding clones appeared, which suggested that cross-reactive memory joined.

CDR3 length: 15 residues. In germline, CDR1 is KGHSH, CDR2 LQKENI. The junction had 11 bases not matched to a gene; V was cut back by 7 bases and J by 4 bases. TCRdb independently ran MiXCR on the 5' RACE reads; one entry per CDR3 protein. The data contain 250,000 to 350,000 distinct CDR3 sequences, 15% to 20% of them seen just once; the ten biggest clones take up roughly 21%. As to this clonotype: Its antigen is unidentified.

Source material: PBMCs or a T cell subset sorted from them (not recorded which). This chain links TRBV18 with TRBJ1-2; 8 bases align to TRBD1. This clonotype was sampled from a man between 18 and 29 years old who had mild COVID-19 (a few samples of this study predate the infection). Cell type and time point are not known. The chain's CDR3 is CASLRDRNTPYGYTF. Written as DNA, the CDR3 is TGTGCCAGCTTACGGGACAGGAACACCCCCTATGGCTACACCTTC.